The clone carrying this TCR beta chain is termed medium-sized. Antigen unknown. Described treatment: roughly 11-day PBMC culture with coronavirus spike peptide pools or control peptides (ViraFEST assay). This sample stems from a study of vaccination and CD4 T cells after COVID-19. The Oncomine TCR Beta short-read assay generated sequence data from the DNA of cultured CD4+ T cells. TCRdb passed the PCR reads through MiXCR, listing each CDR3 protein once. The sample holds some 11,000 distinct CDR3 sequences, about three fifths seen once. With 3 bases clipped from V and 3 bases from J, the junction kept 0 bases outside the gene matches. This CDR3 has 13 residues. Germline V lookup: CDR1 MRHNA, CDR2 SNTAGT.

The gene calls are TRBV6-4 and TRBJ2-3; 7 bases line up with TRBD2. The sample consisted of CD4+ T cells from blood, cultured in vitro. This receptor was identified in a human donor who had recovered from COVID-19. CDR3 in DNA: TGTGCCAGCAGTGAGCGGGAGACAGATACGCAGTATTTT. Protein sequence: CASSERETDTQYF.